Detailed here is one T cell receptor beta chain. Its target is unknown. Using immunoSEQ multiplex PCR, the repertoire was profiled, and TCRdb retains in-frame clones only, with some absent. Among fewer than 3 million clones listed, just under 95% were seen once. Donors included only healthy HIV-negative adults lacking recent acute infections or vaccinations. CD45RA-negative memory and CD45RA+ naive subsets were split from the CD4+ cells. The record originates from a study of shared clonotypes between healthy human individuals. Study background: Each donor contributed plates that comprised three CD4 naive, three CD4 memory, two CD8 naive and one CD8 memory. General observations from the study: A handful of donors showed sharing of 4.5% to 6% of naive CD4 clonotypes.

V gave up 0 bases and J gave up 2 bases; unmatched junction bases: 8. This CDR3 spans 16 amino acids. In germline, CDR1 is SGHDT, CDR2 YYEEEE. The chain uses TRBV5-6 and TRBJ2-7, with TRBD2 matching over 7 bases. Input material: naive CD4+ T cells from PBMCs. As to subset: CD45RA+ positively selected. The receptor was derived from a man between 18 and 35 years old in good health. Some clones in this sample may be carry-over from other donors' samples. The CDR3 reads CASSLASASGAYEQYF. The DNA of the CDR3 is TGTGCCAGCAGCTTGGCCTCGGCTAGCGGAGCCTACGAGCAGTACTTC.